This T cell receptor (beta chain) came from a study of shared clonotypes between healthy human individuals. The V gene's germline CDR1 is LNHNV and CDR2 YYDKDF (reference sequence). With 1 base removed from V and 10 bases from J, the gap between germline ends came to 11 bases. CDR3 length: 13 amino acids. Each subset's genomic DNA was split evenly across several immunoSEQ plates. Libraries were prepared by immunoSEQ multiplex PCR; TCRdb keeps only in-frame clonotypes and omits some of them. The profile shows millions of clones, approximately 93% of them singletons. Material for sequencing was naive CD4+ T cells from PBMCs. Indicated subset: CD45RA+ positively selected. The chain recombines TRBV15 with TRBJ2-1; possibly TRBD2 for D (6 bases). The sequence was obtained from a man younger than 30 in good health. Some clones in this sample may be carry-over from other donors' samples. CDR3 coding DNA: TGTGCCACCAGCAGAGGTGCGGGAAGGGAGCAGTTCTTC. This encodes CATSRGAGREQFF.